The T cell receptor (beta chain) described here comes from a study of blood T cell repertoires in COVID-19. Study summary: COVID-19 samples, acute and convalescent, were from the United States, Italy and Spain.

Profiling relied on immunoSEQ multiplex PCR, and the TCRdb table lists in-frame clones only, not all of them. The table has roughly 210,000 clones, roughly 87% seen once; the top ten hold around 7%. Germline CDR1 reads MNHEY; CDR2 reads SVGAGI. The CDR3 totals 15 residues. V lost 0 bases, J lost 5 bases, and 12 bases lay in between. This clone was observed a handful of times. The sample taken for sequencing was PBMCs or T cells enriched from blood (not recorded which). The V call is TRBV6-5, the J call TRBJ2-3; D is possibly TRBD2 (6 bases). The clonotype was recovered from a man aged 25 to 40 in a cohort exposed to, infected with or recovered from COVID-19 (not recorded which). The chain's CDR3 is CASSYSVFGGDTQYF. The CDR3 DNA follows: TGTGCCAGCAGTTACTCTGTCTTCGGGGGAGATACGCAGTATTTT.